The 14 T cell receptor beta chains listed next were all sequenced from one sample in a study of human T cells and chemical hapten exposure. Noted time point: patch test 1, 2 weeks after DPC sensitization. The treatment denotes: therapeutic diphenylcyclopropenone sensitization with weekly scalp DPC. Via MiXCR, TCRdb re-called the RACE reads, giving one row per CDR3 protein. The sample holds 150,000 to 200,000 distinct CDR3 sequences, around 13% seen once. Source: whole blood, taken in connection with sensitization to the hapten diphenylcyclopropenone (DPC). The receptor set was obtained from a woman aged 30 to 39 with alopecia areata. Some clones in this sample may be carry-over from other donors' samples.

This clonotype was counted only a few times. CDR3 loop: CATSRGTGLEKDTQYF. The CDR3 DNA follows: TGTGCCACCAGCAGAGGGACAGGGTTGGAAAAAGATACGCAGTATTTT. This chain connects TRBV15 to TRBJ2-3; 8 bases fit TRBD1. Unmatched junction bases numbered 8, after V lost 1 base and J lost 5 bases. The CDR3 is made up of 16 amino acids. Germline CDR1 LNHNV, CDR2 YYDKDF (reference sequence).

The rearrangement links TRBV12-3 or TRBV12-4 to TRBJ1-6; 9 bases match TRBD1. Trimming took 5 bases from V and 1 from J; bases not matched to a gene: 6. CDR3 length: 17 amino acids. The DNA of the CDR3 is TGTGCCAGCAGTCCCCGACAGGGGGTTTCCTATAATTCACCCCTCCACTTT. Protein product: CASSPRQGVSYNSPLHF.

The CDR3 nucleotides are TGTGCCAGCAGAGAATGGGGTTCCCTCTCTGGGGCCAACGTCCTGACTTTC. It specifies CASREWGSLSGANVLTF. The chain carries TRBV28 and TRBJ2-6; no reliable D call. This CDR3 has 17 residues. Germline V CDR1 and CDR2: MDHEN, SYDVKM. The germline V and J ends were trimmed by 6 bases and 0 bases, with 15 bases remaining between them. The whole variable domain, remainder taken from reference TRBV28 and TRBJ2-6, is DVKVTQSSRYLVKRTGEKVFLECVQDMDHENMFWYRQDPGLGLRLIYFSYDVKMKEKGDIPEGYSVSREKKERFSLILESASTNQTSMYLCASREWGSLSGANVLTFGAGSRLTVL.

This clonotype was detected ten times or more. This sequence joins TRBV9 and TRBJ2-7, with 15 bases lining up with TRBD2. CDR3 size: 19 residues. The germline CDR1 and CDR2 sequences are SGDLS and YYNGEE. Unmatched junction bases numbered 13, after V lost 3 bases and J lost 3 bases. CDR3 protein: CASSAATGLAGGDYYEQYF. The CDR3, as DNA: TGTGCCAGCAGCGCCGCCACCGGACTAGCGGGGGGGGATTACTACGAGCAGTACTTC.

Only a few counts were recorded for this clonotype. The genes are TRBV10-3 and TRBJ1-5, with 9 bases matching TRBD1. The CDR3 sequence is 13 residues long. The V segment lost 6 bases and the J segment 5 bases; nucleotides outside the gene matches: 2. CDR1 ENHRY and CDR2 SYGVKD come from the germline V gene. The CDR3 sequence is CAIRRTGDQPQHF. As DNA, the CDR3 is TGTGCCATCAGAAGGACAGGGGATCAGCCCCAGCATTTT.

This clonotype showed up just a few times. The chain has TRBV5-1 and TRBJ2-2; D gene uncertain. The length of the CDR3 is 13 residues. V dropped 1 base and J dropped 5 bases, with 6 bases sitting between them. Germline V gene lookup returns CDR1 SGHRS and CDR2 YFSETQ. CDR3 in DNA: TGCGCCAGCAGCTTGAAGTTAACCGGGGAGCTGTTTTTT. Encoded protein: CASSLKLTGELFF.

This clonotype occurred a few times. This rearrangement joins TRBV18 to TRBJ1-1, with D tentatively TRBD1 (6 bases). Trimming pared 3 bases from V and 4 bases from J, leaving 12 bases between. The CDR3 is 14 amino acids. From germline, CDR1 is KGHSH and CDR2 LQKENI. Here the CDR3 reads CASSPPSGATEAFF. CDR3 nucleotide sequence: TGTGCCAGCTCACCGCCCTCAGGGGCCACTGAAGCTTTCTTT.

The chain recombines TRBV5-1 with TRBJ2-7; D perhaps matches TRBD1 (6 bases). The CDR3 length is 14 residues. The germline V gene has CDR1 SGHRS and CDR2 YFSETQ. V lost 0 bases and J 2 bases, leaving 9 bases between the germline ends. The DNA of the CDR3 is TGCGCCAGCAGCTTGGACAGGGAAGCCTACGAGCAGTACTTC. The encoded protein is CASSLDREAYEQYF.

This clonotype was recorded a few times. The CDR3 DNA reads as TGCAGTGCTAGTTCGGGAATTGGGACTAACACAGATACGCAGTATTTT. Translation: CSASSGIGTNTDTQYF. The chain links TRBV20-1 to TRBJ2-3, with TRBD2 matching over 7 bases. The CDR3 covers 16 residues. Looked up from germline, CDR1 is DFQATT and CDR2 is SNEGSKA (reference sequence). Trimming took 3 bases from V and 2 from J; bases not matched to a gene: 11.

This clonotype was seen only a few times. V is TRBV28 and J is TRBJ1-1, with D maybe TRBD1 (6 bases). The V and J ends lost 8 bases and 4 bases respectively, with 17 bases between them. CDR1 is MDHEN, CDR2 SYDVKM, per germline. The CDR3 spans 14 residues. The CDR3 protein is CASVNGGIGTEAFF. CDR3 nucleotides: TGTGCCAGCGTTAACGGGGGCATCGGCACTGAAGCTTTCTTT.

The V and J genes are TRBV6-5 and TRBJ2-1; TRBD2 matches 7 bases. The CDR3 is 17 amino acids. Germline values: CDR1 MNHEY, CDR2 SVGAGI. The V segment lost 7 bases and the J segment 0 bases; nucleotides outside the gene matches: 12. This chain's CDR3 is CASTSRLALRSYNEQFF. The CDR3 DNA is TGTGCCAGCACCTCCAGACTAGCCCTGCGCTCCTACAATGAGCAGTTCTTC.

The rearrangement uses TRBV5-1 and TRBJ1-3; 8 nucleotides align to TRBD1. After removal of 3 bases from V and 2 bases from J, the junction contained 7 bases not matched to a gene. This CDR3 spans 16 amino acids. Looked up from germline, CDR1 is SGHRS and CDR2 is YFSETQ. The CDR3 here is CASSSRTGQAGNTIYF. For the CDR3, the DNA is TGCGCCAGCAGCTCGAGGACAGGGCAAGCTGGAAACACCATATATTTT. The variable domain in full, completed from reference TRBV5-1 and TRBJ1-3, reads KAGVTQTPRYLIKTRGQQVTLSCSPISGHRSVSWYQQTPGQGLQFLFEYFSETQRNKGNFPGRFSGRQFSNSRSEMNVSTLELGDSALYLCASSSRTGQAGNTIYFGEGSWLTVV.

Only a few counts were recorded for this clonotype. The chain carries TRBV6-2 or TRBV6-3 and TRBJ2-6; TRBD2 is a possible D gene (5 bases). There are 15 residues in the CDR3. Germline V lookup: CDR1 MNHEY, CDR2 SVGEGT. The V end lost 6 bases, the J end lost 6 bases, and 15 bases lay between the germline ends. The CDR3 bases are TGTGCCAGCAGCCGGGGTCCCCAGTCGGCCAACGTCCTGACTTTC. Protein: CASSRGPQSANVLTF.

This clonotype showed up many times. This chain joins TRBV6-2 or TRBV6-3 and TRBJ2-5; 7 positions match TRBD1. CDR3 length equals 14 residues. V trimming: 5 bases; J trimming: 3 bases; junction bases outside the gene matches: 6. Germline V gene data show CDR1 as MNHEY and CDR2 as SVGEGT. CDR3 residues: CASSGSGTEETQYF. DNA of the CDR3: TGTGCCAGCAGTGGCTCCGGGACAGAAGAGACCCAGTACTTC.